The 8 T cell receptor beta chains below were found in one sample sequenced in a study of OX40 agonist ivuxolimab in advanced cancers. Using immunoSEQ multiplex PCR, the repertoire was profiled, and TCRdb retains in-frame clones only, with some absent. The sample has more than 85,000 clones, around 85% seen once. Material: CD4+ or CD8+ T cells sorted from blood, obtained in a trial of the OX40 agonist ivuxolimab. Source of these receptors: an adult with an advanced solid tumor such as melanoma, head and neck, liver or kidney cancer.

CDR3 bases: TGCGCCAGCAGCTTGTGGGGGCTGGGAGGAACTAATGAAAAACTGTTTTTT. Translating it yields CASSLWGLGGTNEKLFF. The rearrangement joins TRBV5-1 to TRBJ1-4, with a tentative D call TRBD1 (6 bases). CDR1 SGHRS and CDR2 YFSETQ come from the germline V gene. The CDR3 sequence is 17 residues long. The V end lost 1 base, the J end lost 1 base, and 14 bases lay between the germline ends.

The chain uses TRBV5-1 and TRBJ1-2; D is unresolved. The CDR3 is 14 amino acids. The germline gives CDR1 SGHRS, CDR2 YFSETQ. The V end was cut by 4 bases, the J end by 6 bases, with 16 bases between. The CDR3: CASSALGQVNGYTF. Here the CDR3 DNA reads TGCGCCAGCAGCGCTCTGGGCCAGGTCAATGGCTACACCTTC.

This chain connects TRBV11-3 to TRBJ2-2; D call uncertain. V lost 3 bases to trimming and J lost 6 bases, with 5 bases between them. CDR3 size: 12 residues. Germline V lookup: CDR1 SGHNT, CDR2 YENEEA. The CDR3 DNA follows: TGTGCCAGCAGCTTGGCTTCCGGGGAGCTGTTTTTT. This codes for CASSLASGELFF.

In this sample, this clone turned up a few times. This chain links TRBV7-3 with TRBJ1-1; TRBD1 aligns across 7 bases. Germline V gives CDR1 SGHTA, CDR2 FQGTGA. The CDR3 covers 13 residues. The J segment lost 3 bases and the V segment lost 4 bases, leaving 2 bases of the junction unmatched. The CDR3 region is CASSSDRDTEAFF. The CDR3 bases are TGTGCCAGCAGCTCCGACAGGGACACTGAAGCTTTCTTT.

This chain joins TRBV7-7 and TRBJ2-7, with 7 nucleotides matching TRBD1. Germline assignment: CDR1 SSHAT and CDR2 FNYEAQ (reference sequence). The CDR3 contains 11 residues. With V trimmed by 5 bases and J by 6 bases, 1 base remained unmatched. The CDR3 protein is CASSAGGEQYF. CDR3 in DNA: TGTGCCAGCAGCGCAGGGGGCGAGCAGTACTTC.

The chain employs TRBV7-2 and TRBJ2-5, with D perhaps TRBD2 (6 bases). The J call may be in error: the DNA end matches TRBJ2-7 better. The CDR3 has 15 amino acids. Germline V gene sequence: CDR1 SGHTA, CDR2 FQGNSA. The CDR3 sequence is CASSLGDFLLYEQYF. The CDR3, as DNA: TGTGCCAGCAGCTTAGGGGACTTTCTCCTCTACGAGCAGTACTTC.

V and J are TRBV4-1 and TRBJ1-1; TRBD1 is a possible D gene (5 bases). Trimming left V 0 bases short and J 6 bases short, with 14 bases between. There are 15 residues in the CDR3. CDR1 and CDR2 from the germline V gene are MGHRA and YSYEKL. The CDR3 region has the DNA TGCGCCAGCAGCCAAGAGAAGCCCCAAGGGGCTGAAGCTTTCTTT. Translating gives CASSQEKPQGAEAFF.

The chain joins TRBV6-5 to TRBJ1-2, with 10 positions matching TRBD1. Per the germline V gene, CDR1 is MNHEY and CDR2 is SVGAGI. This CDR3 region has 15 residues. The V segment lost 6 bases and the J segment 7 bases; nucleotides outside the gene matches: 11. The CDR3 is CASRPPGQGISGYTF. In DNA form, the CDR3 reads TGTGCCAGCAGACCACCGGGACAGGGGATAAGTGGCTACACCTTC.